This T cell receptor beta chain was recorded in a study of CD8+ T cells in alopecia areata. Study overall: A regimen of oral tofacitinib, 5 to 10 mg twice daily, was given to treated patients. Percentage of affected scalp area was the basis on which treated patients' severity was scored.

RNA extraction was followed by reverse transcription into cDNA, which acted as the sequencing template. Only in-frame clones appear in the TCRdb table, and some are missing; sequencing was by immunoSEQ multiplex PCR. The sample shows roughly 220,000 clones, 35% to 40% of them seen only once. The CDR3 runs to 16 residues. Germline CDR1 and CDR2: SGHTA and FQGNSA. J gave up 3 bases and V 5 bases, and 7 bases lay outside the gene matches. The treatment is: oral pan-JAK inhibitor, 5-10 mg twice daily. Concerning this clone: Its cognate antigen is unknown.

Regarding the study as a whole: Scalp lesions, especially in alopecia totalis/universalis, had higher clonality than normal scalp. Treatment with tofacitinib significantly lowered scalp clonality and reduced expanded CD8+ clones among the top 100.

The specimen was CD4+ T cells sorted from blood, collected at roughly week 30, from a patient treated with tofacitinib. The rearrangement uses TRBV7-2 and TRBJ1-4, with 9 nucleotides matching TRBD1. The source of this sequence is a human donor with alopecia areata. CDR3 nucleotide sequence: TGTGCCAGCAGCACCTCCGGGACAGGGTCTAATGAAAAACTGTTTTTT. It is translated as CASSTSGTGSNEKLFF.